The T cell receptor (beta chain) described here comes from a study of T cell responses to AZD1222 COVID-19 vaccine. Whole-study findings and limits: The sample set comprised mostly white British donors with more females, and clonal diversity was possibly underestimated. CD4 TCRs associated with vaccination spanned spike, dominating at 160-218 and 743-854. A reported finding is that nearly half of spike-specific TCRs target unmutated variant regions. Repertoires were obtained solely post-peak T cell response.

Comment on this clone: The antigen is undetermined.

The method was immunoSEQ multiplex PCR; TCRdb's version includes in-frame clones alone and lacks a portion of them. The sample lists about 92,000 clones, about 91% seen once, with 7.5% in the top ten. CDR1 and CDR2 (germline): ENHRY, SYGVKD. This CDR3 comprises 11 residues. V was trimmed by 5 bases and J by 6 bases, leaving 7 bases between them. The TCR originated in an adult in good health. The source material was peripheral blood, sampled on day 0 of AZD1222 vaccination. The gene calls are TRBV10-3 and TRBJ1-2; D is ambiguous. CDR3 loop: CAISFTDGYTF. As DNA, the CDR3 is TGTGCCATCAGTTTTACAGATGGCTACACCTTC.